A selection of T cell receptor beta chains follows, all from one sample in a study of blood T cell repertoires in COVID-19. The protocol was immunoSEQ multiplex PCR, while the TCRdb copy is restricted to in-frame clones and leaves out a portion. Of 150,000 to 200,000 clones listed, approximately 92% are singletons. The specimen sequenced was peripheral blood. The receptors stem from a middle-aged man with acute or convalescent COVID-19. Each CDR3 is given with its conserved first and last residue. The order of the fields is J gene, D gene, V gene, clone size, CDR3 DNA, CDR3 protein. D genes are given only for firm matches. Size is stated for part of the rows, as once, few or many counts, or as a class when the clone is expanded.

j_gene: TRBJ2-2
d_gene: -
v_gene: TRBV27
abundance: -
CDR3nt: TGTGCCAGCAGTATTGGGAGAAACACCGGGGAGCTGTTTTTT
CDR3aa: CASSIGRNTGELFF

j_gene: TRBJ1-5
d_gene: -
v_gene: TRBV10-3
abundance: -
CDR3nt: TGTGCCATCACCCGGGGGGACACCCATAGCAATCAGCCCCAGCATTTT
CDR3aa: CAITRGDTHSNQPQHF

j_gene: TRBJ2-7
d_gene: -
v_gene: TRBV5-1
abundance: few
CDR3nt: TGCGCCAGCAGCTTGGGGCAGGGATCCCACGAGCAGTACTTC
CDR3aa: CASSLGQGSHEQYF

j_gene: TRBJ2-5
d_gene: -
v_gene: TRBV6-5
abundance: -
CDR3nt: TGTGCCAGCATCGGGACACAAGAGACCCAGTACTTC
CDR3aa: CASIGTQETQYF

j_gene: TRBJ2-7
d_gene: TRBD2
v_gene: TRBV12-3/TRBV12-4
abundance: -
CDR3nt: TGTGCCAGCCCGGCTAGCGGGAACGAGCAGTACTTC
CDR3aa: CASPASGNEQYF

j_gene: TRBJ1-5
d_gene: TRBD1
v_gene: TRBV11-2
abundance: -
CDR3nt: TGTGCCAGCAGCTTATATGGGACAGGGGGGCAGCCCCAGCATTTT
CDR3aa: CASSLYGTGGQPQHF

j_gene: TRBJ1-1
d_gene: TRBD1
v_gene: TRBV5-4
abundance: few
CDR3nt: TGTGCCAGCAGCTGGGACAGAACAGAAGCTTTCTTT
CDR3aa: CASSWDRTEAFF

j_gene: TRBJ2-2
d_gene: -
v_gene: TRBV19
abundance: -
CDR3nt: TGTGCCACCTCATGGGGACACAACACCGGGGAGCTGTTTTTT
CDR3aa: CATSWGHNTGELFF

j_gene: TRBJ2-5
d_gene: TRBD1
v_gene: TRBV28
abundance: -
CDR3nt: TGTGCCAGCAGACCCGACAGGGATCGTTACACCCAGTACTTC
CDR3aa: CASRPDRDRYTQYF

j_gene: TRBJ1-5
d_gene: -
v_gene: TRBV19
abundance: -
CDR3nt: TGTGCCAGTAGTATATCCGGGCCCCAGCATTTT
CDR3aa: CASSISGPQHF

j_gene: TRBJ1-4
d_gene: -
v_gene: TRBV4-1
abundance: -
CDR3nt: TGCGCCAGCAGCTCGACAGCCCAGAATGAAAAACTGTTTTTT
CDR3aa: CASSSTAQNEKLFF

j_gene: TRBJ2-3
d_gene: -
v_gene: TRBV5-1
abundance: -
CDR3nt: TGCGCCAGCAGCTTCGAGGCAGATACGCAGTATTTT
CDR3aa: CASSFEADTQYF

j_gene: TRBJ2-1
d_gene: TRBD1
v_gene: TRBV5-4
abundance: -
CDR3nt: TGTGCCAGCAGCCCCTCCGGGACAGGGAAGATGAATGAGCAGTTCTTC
CDR3aa: CASSPSGTGKMNEQFF

j_gene: TRBJ1-6
d_gene: TRBD1
v_gene: TRBV6-1
abundance: -
CDR3nt: TGTGCCAGCAGTGAAGCCCCAGGGGGCCTTTCACCCCTCCACTTT
CDR3aa: CASSEAPGGLSPLHF

j_gene: TRBJ2-7
d_gene: -
v_gene: TRBV5-8
abundance: -
CDR3nt: TGTGCCAGCAGCGGGGCCGAGCAGTACTTC
CDR3aa: CASSGAEQYF

j_gene: TRBJ2-1
d_gene: -
v_gene: TRBV7-8
abundance: -
CDR3nt: TGTGCCAGCAGCCCCCCACTAGGGAGCACCTATAATGAGCAGTTCTTC
CDR3aa: CASSPPLGSTYNEQFF

j_gene: TRBJ1-4
d_gene: TRBD1
v_gene: TRBV5-1
abundance: once
CDR3nt: TGCGCCAGCAGCTTGGCCCCCGGGACAGGGTTTGAAAAACTGTTTTTT
CDR3aa: CASSLAPGTGFEKLFF

j_gene: TRBJ2-1
d_gene: -
v_gene: TRBV7-2
abundance: few
CDR3nt: TGTGCCAGCAGCTTAGTGTCCCATCACAATGAGCAGTTCTTC
CDR3aa: CASSLVSHHNEQFF

j_gene: TRBJ2-6
d_gene: TRBD1
v_gene: TRBV20-1
abundance: -
CDR3nt: TGCAGTGCTAGTCCCCAGGGGGCTGGGGCCAACGTCCTGACTTTC
CDR3aa: CSASPQGAGANVLTF

j_gene: TRBJ1-2
d_gene: -
v_gene: TRBV30
abundance: few
CDR3nt: TGTGCCTGGACTGGGGGGGCCGGTGGCTACACCTTC
CDR3aa: CAWTGGAGGYTF

j_gene: TRBJ1-6
d_gene: -
v_gene: TRBV6-5
abundance: -
CDR3nt: TGTGCCAGCAGTTACTCGGCAGGGGTGAATTCACCCCTCCACTTT
CDR3aa: CASSYSAGVNSPLHF

j_gene: TRBJ2-1
d_gene: TRBD2
v_gene: TRBV10-3
abundance: -
CDR3nt: TGTGCCATCAGAAGACTAGCGGGAGCGGGGGAGCAGTTCTTC
CDR3aa: CAIRRLAGAGEQFF

j_gene: TRBJ2-2
d_gene: TRBD2
v_gene: TRBV7-9
abundance: -
CDR3nt: TGTGCCAGCAGCTCCGTCGGGAGGGCCTGGGCCGGGGAGCTGTTTTTT
CDR3aa: CASSSVGRAWAGELFF

j_gene: TRBJ1-4
d_gene: -
v_gene: TRBV10-3
abundance: once
CDR3nt: TGTGCCATCAGTGAGTCGTCAGCGGGAAGGGAAAAACTGTTTTTT
CDR3aa: CAISESSAGREKLFF

j_gene: TRBJ1-4
d_gene: -
v_gene: TRBV7-2
abundance: -
CDR3nt: TGTGCCAGCAGCTTACAAGGGGATGAAAAACTGTTTTTT
CDR3aa: CASSLQGDEKLFF